The rows below give T cell receptor beta chains drawn from one sample of a study of cytomegalovirus exposure and HLA in healthy donors. Sequencing used immunoSEQ multiplex PCR; TCRdb keeps in-frame clones, though not all of them. This table holds around 210,000 clones, around 86% found once. The material sequenced was PBMCs. All receptors derive from a woman aged 40 to 50 in good health and CMV-seronegative. The CDR3 runs from the conserved cysteine through the conserved F or W. D genes are given only for firm matches. A row's size may be missing; if present it is once, few, many or a size class.

J gene: TRBJ2-7; D gene: .; V gene: TRBV2; clone size: few; CDR3 DNA: TGTGCCAGCAGTGAGTTTCCATACGAGCAGTACTTC; CDR3 protein: CASSEFPYEQYF
J gene: TRBJ2-5; D gene: .; V gene: TRBV29-1; clone size: .; CDR3 DNA: TGCAGCGTGGTCCCAGGGGAAATTTACCAAGAGACCCAGTACTTC; CDR3 protein: CSVVPGEIYQETQYF
J gene: TRBJ2-6; D gene: .; V gene: TRBV29-1; clone size: .; CDR3 DNA: TGCAGCGTTGTTGGGGAGCCTGGGGCCAACGTCCTGACTTTC; CDR3 protein: CSVVGEPGANVLTF
J gene: TRBJ2-1; D gene: TRBD2; V gene: TRBV5-1; clone size: .; CDR3 DNA: TGCGCCAGCAGCTCGGGACTAGCGGGAGATAATGAGCAGTTCTTC; CDR3 protein: CASSSGLAGDNEQFF
J gene: TRBJ1-5; D gene: TRBD1; V gene: TRBV19; clone size: few; CDR3 DNA: TGTGCCAGTAGTACACAGGGGACTCAGCCCCAGCATTTT; CDR3 protein: CASSTQGTQPQHF
J gene: TRBJ2-1; D gene: .; V gene: TRBV5-8; clone size: .; CDR3 DNA: TGTGCCAGCAGCTCACCAGGGGTTGCCTACAATGAGCAGTTCTTC; CDR3 protein: CASSSPGVAYNEQFF
J gene: TRBJ2-3; D gene: .; V gene: TRBV7-2; clone size: .; CDR3 DNA: TGTGCCAGCAGCTTATATTCCTCCACAGATACGCAGTATTTT; CDR3 protein: CASSLYSSTDTQYF
J gene: TRBJ2-5; D gene: TRBD2; V gene: TRBV5-1; clone size: .; CDR3 DNA: TGCGCCAGCAGCACACTAGCGGGGGAAGAGACCCAGTACTTC; CDR3 protein: CASSTLAGEETQYF
J gene: TRBJ2-2; D gene: TRBD1; V gene: TRBV5-1; clone size: .; CDR3 DNA: TGCGCCAGCAGCGGCACGCCAGGGGGCACCGGGGAGCTGTTTTTT; CDR3 protein: CASSGTPGGTGELFF
J gene: TRBJ1-1; D gene: TRBD1; V gene: TRBV14; clone size: .; CDR3 DNA: TGTGCCATTGCCCGAACAGGGGGCACTGAAGCTTTCTTT; CDR3 protein: CAIARTGGTEAFF
J gene: TRBJ2-5; D gene: TRBD2; V gene: TRBV30; clone size: .; CDR3 DNA: TGTGCCTGGAGTGTACGGGGGGAGCAGTACTTC; CDR3 protein: CAWSVRGEQYF
J gene: TRBJ2-3; D gene: .; V gene: TRBV28; clone size: .; CDR3 DNA: TGTGCCAGCAGTTTTCGCCTCTACCCAGATACGCAGTATTTT; CDR3 protein: CASSFRLYPDTQYF
J gene: TRBJ2-5; D gene: TRBD1; V gene: TRBV7-9; clone size: .; CDR3 DNA: TGTGCCAGCAGGTTAACAGGGGGCTCCCAAGAGACCCAGTACTTC; CDR3 protein: CASRLTGGSQETQYF
J gene: TRBJ2-7; D gene: .; V gene: TRBV27; clone size: .; CDR3 DNA: TGTGCCAGCAGTTTAAGAGGAATTACAAACTACGAGCAGTACTTC; CDR3 protein: CASSLRGITNYEQYF
J gene: TRBJ2-7; D gene: TRBD2; V gene: TRBV10-3; clone size: .; CDR3 DNA: TGTGCCATCAGTCATAGCGGGAGAAACTACGAGCAGTACTTC; CDR3 protein: CAISHSGRNYEQYF
J gene: TRBJ1-1; D gene: TRBD1; V gene: TRBV5-6; clone size: few; CDR3 DNA: TGTGCCAGCAGTTATGGGACAGGGGAAGAAGCTTTCTTT; CDR3 protein: CASSYGTGEEAFF
J gene: TRBJ2-7; D gene: TRBD2; V gene: TRBV5-1; clone size: .; CDR3 DNA: TGCGCCAGCAGCTCCCTGGGCGCGGGAGGCTCCTACGAGCAGTACTTC; CDR3 protein: CASSSLGAGGSYEQYF
J gene: TRBJ2-6; D gene: .; V gene: TRBV19; clone size: .; CDR3 DNA: TGTGCCAGTAGTATTGGGGGGTATGGGGCCAACGTCCTGACTTTC; CDR3 protein: CASSIGGYGANVLTF
J gene: TRBJ2-7; D gene: TRBD1; V gene: TRBV9; clone size: .; CDR3 DNA: TGTGCCAGCAGCATCACCCCCGGGACAGGGGGCGACGAGCAGTACTTC; CDR3 protein: CASSITPGTGGDEQYF
J gene: TRBJ2-3; D gene: TRBD2; V gene: TRBV15; clone size: .; CDR3 DNA: TGTGCCACCGCCCAAAGCGGGAGGGTCACAGATACGCAGTATTTT; CDR3 protein: CATAQSGRVTDTQYF
J gene: TRBJ2-7; D gene: .; V gene: TRBV27; clone size: once; CDR3 DNA: TGTGCCAGCAGTTTAGGCAGCCACTACGAGCAGTACTTC; CDR3 protein: CASSLGSHYEQYF
J gene: TRBJ2-3; D gene: TRBD1; V gene: TRBV30; clone size: .; CDR3 DNA: TGTGCCTGGAGCGCCGGGACAGGGCCCACAGATACGCAGTATTTT; CDR3 protein: CAWSAGTGPTDTQYF
J gene: TRBJ2-3; D gene: .; V gene: TRBV19; clone size: few; CDR3 DNA: TGTGCCAGTTCCCCGACCCTAGTAACCACAGATACGCAGTATTTT; CDR3 protein: CASSPTLVTTDTQYF
J gene: TRBJ1-1; D gene: .; V gene: TRBV7-2; clone size: .; CDR3 DNA: TGTGCCAGCAGCCGACGGACAGCACTGGGGACTGAAGCTTTCTTT; CDR3 protein: CASSRRTALGTEAFF
J gene: TRBJ1-2; D gene: .; V gene: TRBV6-5; clone size: few; CDR3 DNA: TGTGCCAGCAGTTATACCCGGGTCGAGTCGATCTATGGCTACACCTTC; CDR3 protein: CASSYTRVESIYGYTF
J gene: TRBJ2-2; D gene: .; V gene: TRBV9; clone size: .; CDR3 DNA: TGTGCCAGCAGCGGGACAGTCGAACACACCGGGGAGCTGTTTTTT; CDR3 protein: CASSGTVEHTGELFF
J gene: TRBJ1-2; D gene: TRBD1; V gene: TRBV27; clone size: .; CDR3 DNA: TGTGCCAGCAGTTCTATCCGGGACAGGGTGGTCGCCTATGGCTACACCTTC; CDR3 protein: CASSSIRDRVVAYGYTF
J gene: TRBJ2-3; D gene: TRBD2; V gene: TRBV5-1; clone size: .; CDR3 DNA: TGCGCCAGCAGCTTACCCGGGGGGGTTAGCACAGATACGCAGTATTTT; CDR3 protein: CASSLPGGVSTDTQYF
J gene: TRBJ2-2; D gene: TRBD1; V gene: TRBV29-1; clone size: .; CDR3 DNA: TGCAGCGCTGAGGGGGCTTTGAACACCGGGGAGCTGTTTTTT; CDR3 protein: CSAEGALNTGELFF
J gene: TRBJ1-1; D gene: TRBD1; V gene: TRBV4-1; clone size: .; CDR3 DNA: TGCGCCAGCAGCCCAATAGGACAGGGATTGAACACTGAAGCTTTCTTT; CDR3 protein: CASSPIGQGLNTEAFF
J gene: TRBJ2-2; D gene: TRBD1; V gene: TRBV19; clone size: once; CDR3 DNA: TGTGCCAGTAGTGTTAGACAGGGAACCGGGGAGCTGTTTTTT; CDR3 protein: CASSVRQGTGELFF
J gene: TRBJ2-7; D gene: TRBD2; V gene: TRBV5-1; clone size: once; CDR3 DNA: TGCGCCAGCAGAACCCATATAGCGGGAGGGACCTACGAGCAGTACTTC; CDR3 protein: CASRTHIAGGTYEQYF
J gene: TRBJ1-1; D gene: TRBD1; V gene: TRBV18; clone size: .; CDR3 DNA: TGTGCCAGCTCACCTGGACAGGGAGTTACTGAAGCTTTCTTT; CDR3 protein: CASSPGQGVTEAFF
J gene: TRBJ1-1; D gene: .; V gene: TRBV30; clone size: few; CDR3 DNA: TGTGCCTGGAGTTCCCGGGGAGGGAACACTGAAGCTTTCTTT; CDR3 protein: CAWSSRGGNTEAFF
J gene: TRBJ2-5; D gene: .; V gene: TRBV6-6; clone size: .; CDR3 DNA: TGTGCCAGCAGTTCGCAAGAGACCCAGTACTTC; CDR3 protein: CASSSQETQYF
J gene: TRBJ2-7; D gene: TRBD2; V gene: TRBV2; clone size: .; CDR3 DNA: TGTGCCAGCACTCAAGATAGCGGGAGGGCTGCCGAGCAGTACTTC; CDR3 protein: CASTQDSGRAAEQYF
J gene: TRBJ1-2; D gene: .; V gene: TRBV5-4; clone size: .; CDR3 DNA: TGTGCCAGCAGCCGACAGGTGTGGGGTAACTATGGCTACACCTTC; CDR3 protein: CASSRQVWGNYGYTF
J gene: TRBJ2-2; D gene: .; V gene: TRBV4-1; clone size: few; CDR3 DNA: TGCGCCAGCAGCCAAGATCGGGGAAACGGGGAGCTGTTTTTT; CDR3 protein: CASSQDRGNGELFF
J gene: TRBJ2-1; D gene: TRBD2; V gene: TRBV7-9; clone size: .; CDR3 DNA: TGTGCCAGCGGTGGTTTGACTAGCGGGGGCCTGAATGAGCAGTTCTTC; CDR3 protein: CASGGLTSGGLNEQFF
J gene: TRBJ2-7; D gene: TRBD2; V gene: TRBV11-2; clone size: .; CDR3 DNA: TGTGCCAGCAGCTCGTTTCCTATGACGGAAACTAGCGGGTACTACGAGCAGTACTTC; CDR3 protein: CASSSFPMTETSGYYEQYF
J gene: TRBJ2-1; D gene: .; V gene: TRBV7-9; clone size: .; CDR3 DNA: TGTGCCAGCATCGTCGGCGGAGGGTACAATGAGCAGTTCTTC; CDR3 protein: CASIVGGGYNEQFF
J gene: TRBJ2-1; D gene: TRBD2; V gene: TRBV2; clone size: once; CDR3 DNA: TGTGCCAGCAGAAAACTAGCGGGAGGGCTGAATGAGCAGTTCTTC; CDR3 protein: CASRKLAGGLNEQFF